One T cell receptor beta chain is described in this entry. Germline V gene lookup returns CDR1 MNHEY and CDR2 SMNVEV (reference sequence). CDR3 length equals 18 residues. V gave up 5 bases and J gave up 3 bases; unmatched junction bases: 17. The sample comes from a study of OX40 agonist ivuxolimab in advanced cancers. Clones were sequenced by immunoSEQ multiplex PCR, and TCRdb holds only the in-frame ones, with some missing. This repertoire shows about 16,000 clones, 90% found once; its top ten account for 29%. The source of this sequence is an adult with an advanced solid tumor such as melanoma, head and neck, liver or kidney cancer. This sample comprised CD4+ or CD8+ T cells sorted from blood, obtained in a trial of the OX40 agonist ivuxolimab. The chain joins TRBV27 to TRBJ2-7; TRBD1 aligns across 9 bases. The CDR3 nucleotides read TGTGCCAGCAGTGGCATTGGGACAGGGAACAAACGGGGCTACGAGCAGTACTTC. Translating it yields CASSGIGTGNKRGYEQYF.